The entry below gives a single T cell receptor (beta chain) sequence along with its context. Antigen unknown. The sample comes from a study of a mutant IDH1 vaccine in newly diagnosed glioma. Study summary: Onset of vaccination occurred 4-6 weeks following radiotherapy alone, or with temozolomide cycles. The therapy given earlier, which was standard therapy, consisted of radiotherapy, temozolomide, or both, and most of the patients received both. Overall study results and limits: Apparently, pseudoprogression bore no relation to changes among the top peripheral T cell clonotypes.

The time point is: week 47, end of study. A single vaccine dose contained 300 ug of mutant IDH1 20-mer peptide, and topical imiquimod was used with it. There were new WHO grade 3 or 4 astrocytomas in the donors, and these were IDH1-mutant and ATRX-lost. Clones were sequenced by immunoSEQ multiplex PCR, and TCRdb holds only the in-frame ones, with some missing. Altogether almost 95,000 clones are present, roughly nine tenths being singletons, with the ten largest covering around 0.73%. CDR1 GTSNPN and CDR2 SVGIG come from the germline V gene (reference sequence). V shed 2 bases and J shed 0 bases, with 14 bases lying between them. The CDR3 contains 17 residues.

Specimen: PBMCs, collected from a glioma patient whose treatment included an IDH1 peptide vaccine. This TCR was recovered from a woman aged 45-65 years with glioma. The chain combines TRBV30 with TRBJ2-6; no reliable D call. The CDR3 DNA reads TGTGCCTGGAGTCTGTACTTCTCCGTCTCTGGGGCCAACGTCCTGACTTTC. Residues: CAWSLYFSVSGANVLTF.